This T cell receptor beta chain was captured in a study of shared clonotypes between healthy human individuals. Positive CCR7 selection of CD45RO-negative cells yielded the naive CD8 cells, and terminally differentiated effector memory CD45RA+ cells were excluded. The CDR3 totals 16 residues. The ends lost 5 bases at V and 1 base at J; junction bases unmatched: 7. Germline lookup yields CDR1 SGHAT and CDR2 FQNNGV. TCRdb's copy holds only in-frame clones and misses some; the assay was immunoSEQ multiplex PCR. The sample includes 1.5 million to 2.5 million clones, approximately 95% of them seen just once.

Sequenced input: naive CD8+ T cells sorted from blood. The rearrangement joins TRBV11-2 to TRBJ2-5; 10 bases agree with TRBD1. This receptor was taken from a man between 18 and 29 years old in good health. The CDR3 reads CASSIPGTGVQETQYF. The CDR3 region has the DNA TGTGCCAGCAGCATACCCGGGACAGGGGTCCAAGAGACCCAGTACTTC.